This TCR beta chain is drawn from a study of blood T cell repertoires in COVID-19. About the research overall: There were acute and convalescent COVID-19 samples, and they came from the United States, Italy and Spain. Sample material is recorded as cDNA or gDNA derived from T cells, B-cell-depleted T cells, or PBMCs.

In the source study's methods: Amplification with reference gene primers provided the estimates of nucleated cell counts. Produced via immunoSEQ multiplex PCR; TCRdb's table is partial and in-frame only. For V, J and clone size, that table is used; D and trimming come from the DNA. Here the sample spans under 250,000 clones, approximately 86% being singletons. Losses at the gene ends were 2 bases for V and 1 base for J; bases not matched to a gene: 6. Germline CDR1 and CDR2: MNHEY and SVGEGT. CDR3 length equals 17 residues. Material for sequencing was peripheral blood. The chain is built from TRBV6-2 or TRBV6-3 and TRBJ1-5; 9 positions agree with TRBD1. This receptor was obtained from a woman in her 70s with active or convalescent COVID-19. CDR3 loop: CASSYHTGTGSNQPQHF. The CDR3 DNA reads TGTGCCAGCAGTTACCACACCGGGACAGGGAGCAATCAGCCCCAGCATTTT.